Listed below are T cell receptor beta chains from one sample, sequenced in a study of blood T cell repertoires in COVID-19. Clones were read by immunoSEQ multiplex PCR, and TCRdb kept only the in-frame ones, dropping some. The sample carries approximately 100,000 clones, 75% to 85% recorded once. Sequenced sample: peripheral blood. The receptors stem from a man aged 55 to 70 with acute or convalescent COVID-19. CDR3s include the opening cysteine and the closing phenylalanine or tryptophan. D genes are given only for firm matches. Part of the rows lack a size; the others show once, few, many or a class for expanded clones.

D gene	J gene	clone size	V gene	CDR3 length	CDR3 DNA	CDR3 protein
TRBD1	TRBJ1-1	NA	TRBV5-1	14	TGCGCCAGCAGCTCCGGACAGGTAGGCACTGAAGCTTTCTTT	CASSSGQVGTEAFF
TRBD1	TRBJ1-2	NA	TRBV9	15	TGTGCCAGCAGCCCAGGGACAGGCTGGAACTATGGCTACACCTTC	CASSPGTGWNYGYTF
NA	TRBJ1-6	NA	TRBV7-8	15	TGTGCCAGCAGCCTAACACAGGGTCCGGGTTCACCCCTCCACTTT	CASSLTQGPGSPLHF
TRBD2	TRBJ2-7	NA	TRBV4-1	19	TGCGCCAGCAGCCAAGACACATCATTCGGCGGGGGGGCCGTCTACGAGCAGTACTTC	CASSQDTSFGGGAVYEQYF
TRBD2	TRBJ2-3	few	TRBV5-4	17	TGTGCCAGCAGCTTGGGGCTAGCGGGAGTGGGCACAGATACGCAGTATTTT	CASSLGLAGVGTDTQYF
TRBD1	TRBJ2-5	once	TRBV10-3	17	TGTGCCATCAGTGAGTCGACAACAGGGGAAGAGAAGGAGACCCAGTACTTC	CAISESTTGEEKETQYF
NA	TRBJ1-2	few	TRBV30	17	TGTGCCTTAACACCTCCGGGGAGCCGCTTGCTTAGCTATGGCTACACCTTC	CALTPPGSRLLSYGYTF
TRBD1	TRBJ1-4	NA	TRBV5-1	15	TGCGCCAGCAGCGGACAGGGTGCAACTAATGAAAAACTGTTTTTT	CASSGQGATNEKLFF
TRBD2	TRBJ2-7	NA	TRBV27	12	TGTGCCAGCCGGGACTATTCGTACGAGCAGTACTTC	CASRDYSYEQYF
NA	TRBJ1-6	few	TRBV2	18	TGTGCCAGCACCGAATCGGCCGTCCGGAGAAAAAATAATTCACCCCTCCACTTT	CASTESAVRRKNNSPLHF
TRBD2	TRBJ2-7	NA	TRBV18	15	TGTGCCAGCTCACCGAGCGGGGGGCTCTCCTACGAGCAGTACTTC	CASSPSGGLSYEQYF
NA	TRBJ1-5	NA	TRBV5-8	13	TGTGCCAGCAGCTCACAGACGGGGCAGCCCCAGCATTTT	CASSSQTGQPQHF
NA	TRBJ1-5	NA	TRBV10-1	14	TGCGCCAGCAGTGAGTCAGGCCAGACAATCCCCCAGCATTTT	CASSESGQTIPQHF
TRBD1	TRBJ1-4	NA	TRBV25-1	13	TGTGCCAGCAGTGGACAGGGTAATGAAAAACTGTTTTTT	CASSGQGNEKLFF
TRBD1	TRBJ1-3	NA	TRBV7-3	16	TGTGCCAGCAGCTCAGGGGACAGGTCGTCTGGAAACACCATATATTTT	CASSSGDRSSGNTIYF
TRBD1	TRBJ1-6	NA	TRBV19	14	TGTGCTTGCACAGGGGGAAATTATAATTCACCCCTCCACTTT	CACTGGNYNSPLHF
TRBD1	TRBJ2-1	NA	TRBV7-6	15	TGTGCCAGCAGCTTTGGGACAGGGGGCCGCAATGAGCAGTTCTTC	CASSFGTGGRNEQFF
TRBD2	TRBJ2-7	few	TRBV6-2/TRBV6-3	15	TGTGCCAGCAGTGACATGACTAGCGGGAGAAGCGAGCAGTACTTC	CASSDMTSGRSEQYF
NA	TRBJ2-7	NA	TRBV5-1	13	TGCGCCAGCAGCTTCAACCTCCAGGGCGAGCAGTACTTC	CASSFNLQGEQYF
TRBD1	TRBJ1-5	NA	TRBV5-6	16	TGTGCCAGCAGCTCCGGACAGGGAAGATTCAATCAGCCCCAGCATTTT	CASSSGQGRFNQPQHF
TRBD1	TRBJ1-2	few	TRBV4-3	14	TGCGCCAGCAGCCCGACAGGGCAAGACTATGGCTACACCTTC	CASSPTGQDYGYTF
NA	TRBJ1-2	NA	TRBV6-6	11	TGTGCCAGCACAGGGAACTATGGCTACACCTTC	CASTGNYGYTF
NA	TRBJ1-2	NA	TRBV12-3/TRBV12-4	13	TGTGCCAGCAGCCCGGACTTGAACTATGGCTACACCTTC	CASSPDLNYGYTF
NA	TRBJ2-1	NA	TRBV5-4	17	TGTGCCAGCAGCCCCGCCCCAGGGCGGGATAGTTACAATGAGCAGTTCTTC	CASSPAPGRDSYNEQFF
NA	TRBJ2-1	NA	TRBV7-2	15	TGTGCCAGCAGCTTAGCAGGTAGCCTATACAATGAGCAGTTCTTC	CASSLAGSLYNEQFF
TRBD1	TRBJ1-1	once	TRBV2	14	TGTGCCAGCCACCCGACAGGGAGTCACACTGAAGCTTTCTTT	CASHPTGSHTEAFF
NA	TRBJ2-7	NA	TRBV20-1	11	TGCAGTGCTAAAAGCTACTACGAGCAGTACTTC	CSAKSYYEQYF
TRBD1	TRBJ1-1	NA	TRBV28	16	TGTGCCAGCAGTCCTGGGGGACAGCCCTTGAACACTGAAGCTTTCTTT	CASSPGGQPLNTEAFF
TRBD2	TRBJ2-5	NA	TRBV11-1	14	TGTGCCAGCAGCTTAGGGACTAGCCCGGAGACCCAGTACTTC	CASSLGTSPETQYF
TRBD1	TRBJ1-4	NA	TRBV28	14	TGTGCCAGCAGTGGAGGGGGCTCGGGCGAAAAACTGTTTTTT	CASSGGGSGEKLFF
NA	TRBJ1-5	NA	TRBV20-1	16	TGCAGTGCTAGTTCCCCGACGAGACATAGCAATCAGCCCCAGCATTTT	CSASSPTRHSNQPQHF
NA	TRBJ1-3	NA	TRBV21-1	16	TGTGCCAGCAGCAACGGGACAGCTTATTCTGGAAACACCATATATTTT	CASSNGTAYSGNTIYF
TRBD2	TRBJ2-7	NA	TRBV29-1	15	TGCAGCGTTGAAGATCAGGCTAGCGGGTTCTACGAGCAGTACTTC	CSVEDQASGFYEQYF
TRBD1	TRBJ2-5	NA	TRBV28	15	TGTGCCAGCAGTTTAAGGGACAGGGGCAGAGAGACCCAGTACTTC	CASSLRDRGRETQYF
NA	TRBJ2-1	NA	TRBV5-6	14	TGTGCCAGCAGCCGGGACATGTCTATTGGTGAGCAGTTCTTC	CASSRDMSIGEQFF
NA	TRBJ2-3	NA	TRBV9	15	TGTGCCAGCAGCCTACCCGCCGCTTCTACAGATACGCAGTATTTT	CASSLPAASTDTQYF
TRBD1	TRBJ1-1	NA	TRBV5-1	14	TGCGCCAGCAGCTTTCAGGGGGCGAACACTGAAGCTTTCTTT	CASSFQGANTEAFF
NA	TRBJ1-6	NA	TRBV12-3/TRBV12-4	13	TGTGCCAGCAGTTTTGGGGGAGGATCACCCCTCCACTTT	CASSFGGGSPLHF
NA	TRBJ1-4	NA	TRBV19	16	TGTGCCAGTAGTATGTGGGCCAGGGGTTCCAATGAAAAACTGTTTTTT	CASSMWARGSNEKLFF
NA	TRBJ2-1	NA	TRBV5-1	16	TGCGCCAGCAGCTTCATAACGGGGAGCTCCTACAATGAGCAGTTCTTC	CASSFITGSSYNEQFF
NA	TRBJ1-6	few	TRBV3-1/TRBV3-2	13	TGTGCCAGCAGCCAGATAACAGATTCACCCCTCCACTTT	CASSQITDSPLHF
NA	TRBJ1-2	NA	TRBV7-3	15	TGTGCCAGCAGCTTAGTCCAGCTCATGGGGCATGGCTACACCTTC	CASSLVQLMGHGYTF
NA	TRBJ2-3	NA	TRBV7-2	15	TGTGCCAGCAGCTTAGTAGGGGATAGTACAGATACGCAGTATTTT	CASSLVGDSTDTQYF
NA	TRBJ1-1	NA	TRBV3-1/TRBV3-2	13	TGTGCCAGCAGCCAAGAACCACAGGGATTAGCTTTCTTT	CASSQEPQGLAFF
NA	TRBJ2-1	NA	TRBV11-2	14	TGTGCCAGCAGCGGATCCGGGACATTAAATGAGCAGTTCTTC	CASSGSGTLNEQFF
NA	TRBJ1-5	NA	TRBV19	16	TGTGCCAGTAGTATGAGAGTTGTTGCCTCTCTTCGGCCCCAGCATTTT	CASSMRVVASLRPQHF
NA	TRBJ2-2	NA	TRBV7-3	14	TGTGCCAGCAGCTTACAGGGGAACACCGGGGAGCTGTTTTTT	CASSLQGNTGELFF
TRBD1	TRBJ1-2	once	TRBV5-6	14	TGTGCCAGCAGCCGAGGACAGGGTCTGAACGGCTACACCTTC	CASSRGQGLNGYTF
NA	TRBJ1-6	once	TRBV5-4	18	TGTGCCAGCAGCTCAATCGGACATCTAAGCTCCTATAATTCACCCCTCCACTTT	CASSSIGHLSSYNSPLHF
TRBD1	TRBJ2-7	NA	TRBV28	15	TGTGCCAGCAGTCCCACAGGGGGGACGTCCTACGAGCAGTACTTC	CASSPTGGTSYEQYF